Each of the 24 T cell receptor beta chains below was sequenced from the same sample in a study of T cell repertoires in ileal Crohn's disease. TCRdb's table, derived via immunoSEQ multiplex PCR, lists solely in-frame clones and lacks some. The profile shows more than 50,000 clones, roughly 89% of them singletons. The time point was: neoterminal ileum biopsy at postoperative endoscopy, about 6 months after surgery. Sequenced sample: ileal tissue. Receptor source: an adult with Crohn's disease.

The gene calls are TRBV5-6 and TRBJ2-2; D is perhaps TRBD2 (5 bases). CDR3 size: 14 residues. CDR1 is SGHDT, CDR2 YYEEEE, per germline. Trimming stripped 3 bases from V and 6 bases from J, with 12 bases between. The CDR3 sequence is CASSSLVYAGELFF. The CDR3 nucleotides read TGTGCCAGCAGCTCACTAGTATATGCCGGGGAGCTGTTTTTT.

This chain links TRBV7-2 with TRBJ2-5, with D unclear. The CDR3 is 11 residues long. The germline gives CDR1 SGHTA, CDR2 FQGNSA. V lost 3 bases to trimming and J lost 9 bases, with 8 bases between them. The CDR3: CASSFDTSQYF. The CDR3 DNA is TGTGCCAGCAGCTTCGACACGTCCCAGTACTTC.

V usage is TRBV18 and J usage is TRBJ1-6; 10 bases are shared with TRBD1. From germline, CDR1 is KGHSH and CDR2 LQKENI. The CDR3 length is 17 residues. J lost 9 bases, V lost 5 bases, and 13 bases had no gene match. DNA for the CDR3: TGTGCCAGCTCAGAGCGGACAGGGGGTTCAGGTAGTTCACCCCTCCACTTT. It translates to CASSERTGGSGSSPLHF.

The V call is TRBV27, the J call TRBJ1-3; perhaps TRBD1 as D (5 bases). V lost 0 bases, J lost 2 bases, and 5 bases lay in between. Per germline, CDR1 MNHEY and CDR2 SMNVEV (reference sequence). CDR3 length equals 14 residues. CDR3 loop: CASSLSGAGNTIYF. The CDR3 DNA is TGTGCCAGCAGTTTATCAGGGGCTGGAAACACCATATATTTT.

The chain is built from TRBV7-8 and TRBJ2-6, with 7 bases identical to TRBD1. The V segment lost 5 bases and the J segment 2 bases; nucleotides outside the gene matches: 3. The CDR3 extends over 15 amino acids. CDR1 and CDR2 (germline): SGHVS, FQNEAQ. CDR3 loop: CASSSQGAGANVLTF. CDR3 DNA: TGTGCCAGCAGCAGCCAGGGGGCTGGGGCCAACGTCCTGACTTTC. Supplemented by reference TRBV7-8 and TRBJ2-6, the full variable domain reads GAGVSQSPRYKVAKRGQDVALRCDPISGHVSLFWYQQALGQGPEFLTYFQNEAQLDKSGLPSDRFFAERPEGSVSTLKIQRTQQEDSAVYLCASSSQGAGANVLTFGAGSRLTVL.

The genes are TRBV11-3 and TRBJ1-1; TRBD1 aligns across 12 bases. CDR3 length: 17 amino acids. V gave up 6 bases and J gave up 1 base; unmatched junction bases: 9. Germline V gene sequence: CDR1 SGHNT, CDR2 YENEEA. The DNA of the CDR3 is TGTGCCAGCAGACCTGGGACAGGGGGCTCTGGGAACACTGAAGCTTTCTTT. It specifies CASRPGTGGSGNTEAFF.

This sequence joins TRBV2 and TRBJ2-1; D is undetermined. The CDR3 is made up of 11 amino acids. Germline values: CDR1 SNHLY, CDR2 FYNNEI. V lost 8 bases and J lost 4, with 6 bases in between. CDR3 region: CASRSYNEQFF. Written as DNA, the CDR3 is TGTGCCAGCCGGTCTTACAATGAGCAGTTCTTC.

This clone was found once. This chain connects TRBV30 to TRBJ1-1; 8 bases agree with TRBD1. Germline V gene sequence: CDR1 GTSNPN, CDR2 SVGIG (reference sequence). V shed 0 bases, J shed 5 bases, and the junction held 8 bases outside the gene matches. The CDR3 sequence is 15 residues long. CDR3: CAWSVFWTGKTEAFF. CDR3 DNA sequence: TGTGCCTGGAGTGTATTCTGGACAGGGAAGACTGAAGCTTTCTTT.

This chain uses TRBV6-5 with TRBJ2-1; TRBD1 aligns across 7 bases. Losses at the gene ends were 6 bases for V and 9 bases for J; bases not matched to a gene: 11. The CDR3 spans 14 residues. Germline loops: CDR1 MNHEY, CDR2 SVGAGI. The CDR3 protein is CASRTRQGNGEQFF. CDR3 coding DNA: TGTGCCAGCAGAACACGACAGGGTAACGGTGAGCAGTTCTTC.

This chain connects TRBV2 to TRBJ2-3, with D possibly being TRBD2 (5 bases). Germline V gene lookup returns CDR1 SNHLY and CDR2 FYNNEI. Trimming removed 4 bases from V and 3 bases from J, with 23 bases in between. There are 18 residues in the CDR3. CDR3 residues: CASSGDQHSREATDTQYF. CDR3 bases: TGTGCCAGCAGTGGTGATCAACACTCCCGGGAAGCAACAGATACGCAGTATTTT.

CDR3 coding DNA: TGTGCCAGCAGGGGGGACAGTCTAGAGGCTTTCTTT. It yields the protein CASRGDSLEAFF. The chain is built from TRBV25-1 and TRBJ1-1; TRBD1 matches at 7 bases. Germline CDR1 MGHDK, CDR2 SYGVNS. Trimming removed 6 bases from V and 11 bases from J; junction bases left unmatched: 9. The CDR3 is 12 amino acids.

The V and J genes are TRBV6-1 and TRBJ2-1; the match to TRBD2 covers 8 bases. The V gene's germline CDR1 is MNHNS and CDR2 SASEGT. J lost 8 bases, V lost 1 base, and 7 bases had no gene match. The CDR3 has 15 residues. In DNA form, the CDR3 reads TGTGCCAGCAGTGAAGGCAGCGGGGGTGGTTATGAGCAGTTCTTC. This codes for CASSEGSGGGYEQFF.

This clone has just one count. This sequence joins TRBV7-8 and TRBJ1-3; D might be TRBD1 (5 bases). This CDR3 has 14 amino acids. With 2 bases removed from V and 4 bases from J, the gap between germline ends came to 9 bases. Per the germline V gene, CDR1 is SGHVS and CDR2 is FQNEAQ. The CDR3 loop is CASSLRGSGNTIYF. CDR3 DNA sequence: TGTGCCAGCAGCTTACGGGGGTCCGGAAACACCATATATTTT.

This chain's CDR3 is CASSLGQGFPGNTIYF. For the CDR3, the DNA is TGTGCCAGTAGTTTGGGACAGGGATTCCCTGGAAACACCATATATTTT. The rearrangement joins TRBV19 to TRBJ1-3; 9 positions agree with TRBD1. Germline values: CDR1 LNHDA, CDR2 SQIVND (reference sequence). The trim removed 5 bases at V and 2 bases at J, leaving 7 bases unmatched. The CDR3 is 16 residues long.

The chain has TRBV7-9 and TRBJ1-6; TRBD1 is a possible D gene (5 bases). The length of the CDR3 is 14 residues. V was pared by 6 bases and J by 5 bases, with 11 bases between. CDR1 is SEHNR and CDR2 is FQNEAQ in the germline V gene (reference sequence). CDR3 coding DNA: TGTGCCAGCAGTCTGGACAATGATAATTCACCCCTCCACTTT. As protein: CASSLDNDNSPLHF.

This clone is a singleton in its sample. V gene TRBV7-6 combines with J gene TRBJ2-4; unclear D gene. Trimming took 1 base from V and 2 from J, leaving 9 bases between them. This CDR3 is built from 15 residues. Germline CDR1 is SGHVS and CDR2 is FNYEAQ. The CDR3 DNA reads as TGTGCCAGCAGCTTAGGTCGACTGCCCAAAAACATTCAGTACTTC. Its translation: CASSLGRLPKNIQYF.

The chain combines TRBV4-2 with TRBJ2-1; 8 nucleotides agree with TRBD2. With V trimmed by 1 base and J by 9 bases, 11 bases remained unmatched. The CDR3 has 16 residues. From germline, CDR1 is LGHNA and CDR2 YNFKEQ. This CDR3 is CASSQGSGGPLSEQFF. As DNA, the CDR3 is TGTGCCAGCAGCCAAGGGTCGGGAGGGCCGCTGAGTGAGCAGTTCTTC.

The CDR3 sequence is CASSLHRAKNIQYF. In DNA, the CDR3 is TGTGCCAGCAGCTTACATAGAGCCAAAAACATTCAGTACTTC. The chain is built from TRBV11-1 and TRBJ2-4; D remains ambiguous. V dropped 2 bases and J dropped 0 bases, with 5 bases sitting between them. CDR3 length: 14 residues. Germline V lookup: CDR1 SGHAT, CDR2 FQDESV (reference sequence).

The chain couples TRBV27 to TRBJ1-2; 9 nucleotides line up with TRBD1. The J segment lost 1 base and the V segment lost 4 bases, leaving 16 bases of the junction unmatched. In germline, CDR1 is MNHEY, CDR2 SMNVEV (reference sequence). This CDR3 is 19 amino acids long. CDR3 loop: CASSSVAPSTGGDNYGYTF. The CDR3, as DNA: TGTGCCAGCAGTTCAGTAGCACCATCGACAGGGGGTGATAACTATGGCTACACCTTC.

The chain is built from TRBV5-4 and TRBJ2-7, with a weak D call TRBD1 (5 bases). The ends were cut back, 4 bases at V and 6 bases at J, with 14 bases in the middle. Looked up from germline, CDR1 is SGHNT and CDR2 is YYREEE (reference sequence). The CDR3 sequence is 13 residues long. In DNA form, the CDR3 reads TGTGCCAGCAGCCTCAGAGGACAAGGCGAGCAGTACGTC. Translating gives CASSLRGQGEQYV.

The V and J genes are TRBV27 and TRBJ2-1, with D maybe TRBD2 (6 bases). The CDR3 totals 15 residues. Per the germline V gene, CDR1 is MNHEY and CDR2 is SMNVEV (reference sequence). V was pared by 5 bases and J by 5 bases, with 16 bases between. Here the CDR3 DNA reads TGTGCCAGCAGTACCTCCCCGGGACTTAACAATGAGCAGTTCTTC. Protein: CASSTSPGLNNEQFF.

This chain joins TRBV11-2 and TRBJ2-7; D is unclear. The CDR3 is made up of 17 amino acids. The V gene lost 0 bases and the J gene lost 2 bases, with 17 bases spanning the gap. CDR1 and CDR2 (germline): SGHAT, FQNNGV. The CDR3 sequence is CASSLDFGQTLTYEQYF. In nucleotides, the CDR3 is TGTGCCAGCAGCTTAGATTTTGGCCAAACATTAACCTACGAGCAGTACTTC.

The count of this clone is one. The chain combines TRBV13 with TRBJ1-1, with D hard to call. Germline loops: CDR1 PRHDT, CDR2 FYEKMQ (reference sequence). This CDR3 is 12 amino acids long. V was clipped by 7 bases and J by 5 bases, with 11 bases between them. In DNA, the CDR3 is TGTGCCAGCAAATTCTCGAGGACTGAAGCTTTCTTT. Translation gives CASKFSRTEAFF.

V is TRBV2 and J is TRBJ2-1; a possible D gene is TRBD2 (6 bases). V lost 5 bases, J lost 9 bases, and 11 bases lay in between. From germline, CDR1 is SNHLY and CDR2 FYNNEI. The CDR3 length is 12 residues. The CDR3 DNA reads as TGTGCCAGCAGTCGACTAGGTACTGAGCAGTTCTTC. It specifies CASSRLGTEQFF.